The 5 T cell receptor beta chains below all came from one sample that was sequenced in a study of vaccination and CD4 T cells after COVID-19. The Oncomine TCR Beta short-read assay sequenced DNA from cultured CD4+ T cells. Each CDR3 protein gets one entry after TCRdb re-called the PCR reads with MiXCR. This table has about 9,700 distinct CDR3 sequences, about 60% appearing once. Described treatment: roughly ten-day PBMC culture with coronavirus spike peptide pools or control peptides (ViraFEST assay). CD4+ T lymphocytes from the unexposed donor were collected before the COVID-19 pandemic (2011-2018). These receptors lack a known antigen. The specimen sequenced was CD4+ T cells from blood, cultured in vitro. The source of these receptors is a human donor in good health.

This chain links TRBV6-1 with TRBJ1-4, with 10 bases fitting TRBD1. Germline V CDR1 and CDR2: MNHNS, SASEGT. CDR3 length equals 13 residues. V lost 6 bases, J lost 7 bases, and 2 bases stayed unmatched. The chain's CDR3 is CASRGQGLEKLFF. CDR3 DNA: TGTGCCAGCAGGGGACAGGGGCTTGAAAAACTGTTTTTT.

This clonotype was seen only a few times. The chain employs TRBV12-5 and TRBJ2-7; D is unclear. The CDR3 runs 17 residues. V was shortened by 1 base and J by 3 bases, with 19 bases between the two germline ends. From germline, CDR1 is LGHNT and CDR2 FRNRAP. The CDR3 loop is CASGLALSMDGDYEQYF. Written as DNA, the CDR3 is TGTGCTAGTGGTTTGGCCCTCTCTATGGACGGAGACTACGAGCAGTACTTC.

The rearrangement uses TRBV7-8 and TRBJ2-7; TRBD2 matches 7 bases. This CDR3 is built from 15 residues. Unmatched junction bases numbered 10, after V lost 4 bases and J lost 4 bases. Germline V gene data show CDR1 as SGHVS and CDR2 as FQNEAQ. CDR3 DNA sequence: TGTGCCAGCAGCTCCCTAGGGCTAGCGGAATACGAGCAGTACTTC. Encoded protein: CASSSLGLAEYEQYF.

This clonotype has only one observation. The chain employs TRBV6-1 and TRBJ1-2; D remains unclear. Germline CDR1 is MNHNS and CDR2 is SASEGT. Trimming pared 4 bases from V and 1 base from J, leaving 7 bases between. There are 13 residues in the CDR3. As DNA, the CDR3 is TGTGCCAGCAGTGGCGGGATTAACTATGGCTACACCTTC. Residues: CASSGGINYGYTF.

The chain couples TRBV12-3 or TRBV12-4 to TRBJ1-5, with TRBD1 matching over 8 bases. This CDR3 is 14 amino acids long. J was trimmed by 3 bases and V by 5 bases; bases with no gene match: 3. The CDR3 protein is CASSRDRLNQPQHF. In nucleotides, the CDR3 is TGTGCCAGCAGTCGGGACAGGCTCAATCAGCCCCAGCATTTT.